This record concerns one T cell receptor (beta chain) sequence. Its antigen is as yet unknown. Trimming took 4 bases from V and 9 from J, leaving 14 bases between them. This CDR3 region has 13 residues. Germline lookup yields CDR1 SGHDT and CDR2 YYEEEE. The sample is drawn from a study of cytomegalovirus exposure and HLA in healthy donors. General study findings and limits: A classifier reportedly called cytomegalovirus status with high sensitivity and specificity.

PCR employed 60 Vbeta and 13 Jbeta primers. Repertoires were generated with immunoSEQ multiplex PCR, while TCRdb's copy carries only in-frame clones and drops some. The table shows 85,000 to 90,000 clones, with 85% occurring only once. Specimen: PBMCs. The genes are TRBV5-6 and TRBJ1-3; the D is unclear. The TCR comes from a man aged 40-49 years in good health and CMV-seropositive. The chain's CDR3 is CASSRGRGGTIYF. The CDR3 DNA follows: TGTGCCAGCAGCAGAGGACGGGGAGGCACCATATATTTT.